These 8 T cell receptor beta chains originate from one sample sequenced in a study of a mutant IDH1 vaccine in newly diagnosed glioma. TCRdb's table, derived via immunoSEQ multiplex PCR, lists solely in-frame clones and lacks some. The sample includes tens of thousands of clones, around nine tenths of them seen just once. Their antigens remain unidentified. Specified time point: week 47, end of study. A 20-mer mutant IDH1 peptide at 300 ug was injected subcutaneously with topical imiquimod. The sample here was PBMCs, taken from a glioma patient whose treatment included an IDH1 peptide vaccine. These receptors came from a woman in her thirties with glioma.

The CDR3 sequence: CASSYSMGNSPLHF. CDR3 bases: TGTGCCAGCAGTTACTCGATGGGGAATTCACCCCTCCACTTT. The gene calls are TRBV6-6 and TRBJ1-6; D is unclear. Germline CDR1 reads MNHNY; CDR2 reads SVGAGI (reference sequence). This CDR3 is built from 14 residues. With 0 bases removed from V and 7 bases from J, the gap between germline ends came to 7 bases.

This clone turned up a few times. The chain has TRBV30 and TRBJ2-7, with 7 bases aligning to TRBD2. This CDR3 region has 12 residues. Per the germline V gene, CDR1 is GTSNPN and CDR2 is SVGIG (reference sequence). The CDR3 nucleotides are TGTGCTGGGGCGGGGGTTTCTAGCGAGCAGTACTTC. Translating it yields CAGAGVSSEQYF.

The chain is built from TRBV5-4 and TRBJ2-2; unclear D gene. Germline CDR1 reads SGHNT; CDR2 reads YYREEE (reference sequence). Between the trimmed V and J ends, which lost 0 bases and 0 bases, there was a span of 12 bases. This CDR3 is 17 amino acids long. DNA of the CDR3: TGTGCCAGCAGCTTGGATCCGAACAGAGCGAACACCGGGGAGCTGTTTTTT. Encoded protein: CASSLDPNRANTGELFF.

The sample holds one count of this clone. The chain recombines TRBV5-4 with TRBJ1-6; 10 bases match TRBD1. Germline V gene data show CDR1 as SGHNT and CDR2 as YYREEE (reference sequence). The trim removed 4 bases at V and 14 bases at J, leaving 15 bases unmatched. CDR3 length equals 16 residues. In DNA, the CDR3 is TGTGCCAGCAGCCCTGGGGGACAGGGGAGACTTAAGGCCCTCCACTTT. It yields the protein CASSPGGQGRLKALHF.

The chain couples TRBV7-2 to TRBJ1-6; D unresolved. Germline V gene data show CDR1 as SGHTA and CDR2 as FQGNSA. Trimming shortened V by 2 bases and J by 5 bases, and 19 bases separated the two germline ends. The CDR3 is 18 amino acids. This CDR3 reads CASSLYPPRVADNSPLHF. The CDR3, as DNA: TGTGCCAGCAGCTTATACCCCCCCCGTGTAGCAGATAATTCACCCCTCCACTTT.

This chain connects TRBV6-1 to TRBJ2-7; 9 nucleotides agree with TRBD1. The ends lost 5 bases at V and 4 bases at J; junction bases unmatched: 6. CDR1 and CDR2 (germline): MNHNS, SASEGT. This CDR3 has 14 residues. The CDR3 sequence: CASSPGTGSYEQYF. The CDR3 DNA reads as TGTGCCAGCAGTCCCGGGACAGGGTCGTACGAGCAGTACTTC.

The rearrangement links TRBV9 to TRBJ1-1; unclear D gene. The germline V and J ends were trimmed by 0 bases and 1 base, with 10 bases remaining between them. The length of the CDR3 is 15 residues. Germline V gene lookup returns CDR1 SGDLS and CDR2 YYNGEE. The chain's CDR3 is CASSVGAGWNTEAFF. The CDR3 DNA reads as TGTGCCAGCAGCGTAGGGGCTGGGTGGAACACTGAAGCTTTCTTT. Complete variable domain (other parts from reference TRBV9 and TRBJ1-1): DSGVTQTPKHLITATGQRVTLRCSPRSGDLSVYWYQQSLDQGLQFLIQYYNGEERAKGNILERFSAQQFPDLHSELNLSSLELGDSALYFCASSVGAGWNTEAFFGQGTRLTVV.

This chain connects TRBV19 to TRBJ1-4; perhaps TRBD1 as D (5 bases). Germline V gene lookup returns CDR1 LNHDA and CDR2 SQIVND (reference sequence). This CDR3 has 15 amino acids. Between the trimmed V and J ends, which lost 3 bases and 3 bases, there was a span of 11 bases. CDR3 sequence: CASSIRGAPNEKLFF. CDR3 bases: TGTGCCAGTAGTATTCGCGGGGCGCCTAATGAAAAACTGTTTTTT.